The T cell receptor beta chain described here comes from a study of T cell changes during pregnancy in multiple sclerosis. Generated by immunoSEQ multiplex PCR, the TCRdb table keeps only in-frame clones and is missing some. The sample includes 35,000 or so clones, about 88% of them seen just once. Germline V gene sequence: CDR1 SGDLS, CDR2 YYNGEE. V dropped 3 bases and J dropped 5; count of bases not matched to a gene: 8. The CDR3 spans 15 residues. This clonotype was sampled from a female donor with multiple sclerosis, enrolled in a pregnancy study. The sample in question was CD8+ T cells from peripheral blood mononuclear cells, obtained in the third trimester of pregnancy. The chain joins TRBV9 to TRBJ2-7; 10 bases align to TRBD1. The CDR3 DNA sequence: TGTGCCAGCAGCGCTCCCGGGACAGGGGCAAACGAGCAGTACTTC. Residues: CASSAPGTGANEQYF.